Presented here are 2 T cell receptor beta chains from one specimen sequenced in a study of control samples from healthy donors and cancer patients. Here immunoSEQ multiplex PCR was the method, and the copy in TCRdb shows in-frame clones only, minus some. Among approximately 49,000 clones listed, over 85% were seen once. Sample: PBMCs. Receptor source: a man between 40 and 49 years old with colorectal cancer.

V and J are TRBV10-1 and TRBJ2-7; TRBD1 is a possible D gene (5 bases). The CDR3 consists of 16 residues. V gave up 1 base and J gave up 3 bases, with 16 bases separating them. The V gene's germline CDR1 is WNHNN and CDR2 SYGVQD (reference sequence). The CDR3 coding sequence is TGCGCCAGCAGTGAGTTGACAGTCCCCCCTATCTACGAGCAGTACTTC. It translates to CASSELTVPPIYEQYF.

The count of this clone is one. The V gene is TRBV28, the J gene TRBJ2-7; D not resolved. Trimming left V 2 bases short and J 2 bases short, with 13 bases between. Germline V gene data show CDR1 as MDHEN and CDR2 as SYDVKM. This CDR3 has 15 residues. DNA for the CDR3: TGTGCCAGCAGTTTACTCGGACCGAACGCCTACGAGCAGTACTTC. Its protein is CASSLLGPNAYEQYF.